Listed here is a single TCR beta chain. In each case, RNA was isolated and then reverse transcribed into cDNA as the sequencing template. Clones were read by immunoSEQ multiplex PCR, and TCRdb kept only the in-frame ones, dropping some. This repertoire shows about 200,000 clones, more than 45% found once; its top ten account for more than 0.4%. Germline CDR1 reads SGDLS; CDR2 reads YYNGEE. The CDR3 is made up of 15 amino acids. V lost 4 bases and J lost 10; bases outside the gene matches: 9. This sample is part of a study of CD8+ T cells in alopecia areata. The receptor was derived from a human donor with alopecia areata. V and J are TRBV9 and TRBJ2-3; TRBD2 matches at 13 bases. Here the sequenced sample was CD4+ T cells sorted from blood, taken at week 0. This chain's CDR3 is CASSRTSGGSSSQYF. The CDR3 nucleotides are TGTGCCAGCAGCAGGACTAGCGGGGGCTCCTCTTCGCAGTATTTT.